This TCR beta chain was recovered during a study of memory B cells and T cells in multiple sclerosis. After stimulus-free culture, autoproliferating CFSE-dim and non-proliferating CFSE-high T cells were sequenced separately. Cultures began with roughly 49 million CFSE-labeled PBMCs, unstimulated for roughly seven days, with replicate wells pooled. CFSE at 0.45 to 0.55 uM labeled the PBMCs, which were then cultured unstimulated. Overall study findings and caveats: Compartments had unequal clone-set sizes, affecting shared clonotype counts.

CDR1 is SGHDT and CDR2 is YYEEEE in the germline V gene. The CDR3 loop spans 15 amino acids. V trimming: 3 bases; J trimming: 3 bases; junction bases outside the gene matches: 1. The table came from immunoSEQ multiplex PCR; TCRdb's copy has only in-frame clones and leaves some out. The sample records under 50,000 clones, more than 65% being singletons. Points on this clone: Its antigen remains unidentified.

The sample comprised PBMCs from blood kept in culture. The receptor was isolated from a human donor with multiple sclerosis. The V and J genes are TRBV5-6 and TRBJ2-6; 9 bases map to TRBD1. The CDR3 region has the DNA TGTGCCAGCAGCTACAGGGGGCGTGGGGCCAACGTCCTGACTTTC. Protein: CASSYRGRGANVLTF.